Shown below are 26 T cell receptor beta chains from a single sample sequenced in a study of blood T cell repertoires in COVID-19. TCRdb's copy holds only in-frame clones and misses some; the assay was immunoSEQ multiplex PCR. Among roughly 130,000 clones listed, about 80% were seen once. The sample was peripheral blood. These receptors originate from a woman aged 60-70 years with acute or convalescent COVID-19.

V gene TRBV7-2 combines with J gene TRBJ1-1, with TRBD1 identical over 7 bases. V was pared by 4 bases and J by 10 bases, with 18 bases of the junction left unmatched. The CDR3 loop spans 16 amino acids. Germline V gene sequence: CDR1 SGHTA, CDR2 FQGNSA. CDR3 DNA: TGTGCCAGCAGCTCTTTTAATATATACAGGGGTGAAGGAGCTTTCTTT. Translated: CASSSFNIYRGEGAFF.

This chain links TRBV9 with TRBJ2-7, with 8 bases aligning to TRBD2. Looked up from germline, CDR1 is SGDLS and CDR2 is YYNGEE. V lost 0 bases to trimming and J lost 3 bases; unmatched junction nucleotides: 8. There are 16 residues in the CDR3. The CDR3 DNA follows: TGTGCCAGCAGCGTAGGTGCATTAGCGGGGAACTACGAGCAGTACTTC. Amino acid sequence: CASSVGALAGNYEQYF.

CDR3 bases: TGTGCCAGCAGCCTAGACAGGGGTAGTTCACCCCTCCACTTT. This gives the protein CASSLDRGSSPLHF. The V call is TRBV6-5, the J call TRBJ1-6; TRBD1 aligns across 8 bases. The germline V gene has CDR1 MNHEY and CDR2 SVGAGI. The CDR3 has 14 amino acids. The junction had 7 bases not matched to a gene; V was cut back by 6 bases and J by 9 bases.

This chain links TRBV18 with TRBJ2-5, with D tentatively TRBD1 (6 bases). The germline CDR1 and CDR2 sequences are KGHSH and LQKENI. V shed 6 bases and J shed 5 bases, with 16 bases lying between them. The CDR3 has 14 residues. The CDR3 sequence: CASSGTGKRETQYF. The CDR3 coding sequence is TGTGCCAGCTCCGGCACAGGGAAGAGGGAGACCCAGTACTTC.

The chain is built from TRBV28 and TRBJ2-1, with 8 bases that match TRBD2. There are 17 residues in the CDR3. Unmatched junction bases numbered 12, after V lost 6 bases and J lost 2 bases. In germline, CDR1 is MDHEN, CDR2 SYDVKM. CDR3 residues: CASRTPPGTRPYNEQFF. As DNA, the CDR3 is TGTGCCAGCAGGACCCCTCCCGGGACTAGACCCTACAATGAGCAGTTCTTC.

The chain carries TRBV4-1 and TRBJ1-4, with a tentative D call TRBD1 (5 bases). Trimming cost V 1 base and J 8 bases, with 11 bases left between them. CDR1 MGHRA and CDR2 YSYEKL come from the germline V gene. The CDR3 is 14 amino acids. Written as DNA, the CDR3 is TGCGCCAGCAGCCAAGGGCAGGGAGGGGAAAAACTGTTTTTT. Protein product: CASSQGQGGEKLFF.

The V gene is TRBV11-3, the J gene TRBJ1-1, with 8 nucleotides matching TRBD1. The CDR3 contains 14 residues. V lost 4 bases, J lost 7 bases, and 8 bases stayed unmatched. Germline lookup yields CDR1 SGHNT and CDR2 YENEEA. The CDR3: CASSSRAGGGEAFF. The CDR3, as DNA: TGTGCCAGCAGCTCCCGGGCAGGGGGCGGTGAAGCTTTCTTT. Full variable domain (outside the CDR3, taken from reference TRBV11-3 and TRBJ1-1): EAGVVQSPRYKIIEKKQPVAFWCNPISGHNTLYWYLQNLGQGPELLIRYENEEAVDDSQLPKDRFSAERLKGVDSTLKIQPAELGDSAVYLCASSSRAGGGEAFFGQGTRLTVV.

The V and J genes are TRBV5-6 and TRBJ2-7, with 11 bases lining up with TRBD1. This CDR3 is built from 15 residues. The V gene's germline CDR1 is SGHDT and CDR2 YYEEEE. V was pared by 4 bases and J by 7 bases, with 10 bases of the junction left unmatched. In nucleotides, the CDR3 is TGTGCCAGCAGCCCGGCTGGACAGGGGGCGAGGGAGCAGTACGTC. Its protein product is CASSPAGQGAREQYV.

The J gene is TRBJ2-3, the V gene TRBV20-1; 9 bases match TRBD2. The germline CDR1 and CDR2 sequences are DFQATT and SNEGSKA (reference sequence). The CDR3 is 16 amino acids. Germline trimming cut 3 bases from V and 4 bases from J; bases unmatched to any gene: 11. Written as DNA, the CDR3 is TGCAGTGCTAGTAAGGCATTTCGCGGGGGGGCAGATACGCAGTATTTT. It is translated as CSASKAFRGGADTQYF.

The chain links TRBV7-9 to TRBJ1-2, with TRBD1 matching over 9 bases. The CDR3 consists of 14 residues. CDR1 is SEHNR and CDR2 is FQNEAQ in the germline V gene (reference sequence). J lost 6 bases, V lost 5 bases, and 7 bases had no gene match. For the CDR3, the DNA is TGTGCCAGCAGCCTAGGACAGGGGTGGAATGGCTACACCTTC. It is translated as CASSLGQGWNGYTF.

The V call is TRBV24-1, the J call TRBJ2-7, with 10 nucleotides matching TRBD1. With 5 bases clipped from V and 6 bases from J, the junction kept 6 bases outside the gene matches. Germline CDR1 and CDR2: KGHDR and SFDVKD. The CDR3 sequence is 14 residues long. The CDR3 DNA is TGTGCCACCAGTGGTCCGGGACAGGGGCCCGAGCAGTACTTC. Its protein product is CATSGPGQGPEQYF.

The V and J genes are TRBV4-1 and TRBJ2-3; 8 bases align to TRBD1. Germline-derived CDR1 and CDR2 are MGHRA and YSYEKL. This CDR3 has 15 residues. The V gene end was trimmed by 5 bases and the J gene end by 4 bases; junction bases not matched to a gene: 8. CDR3 in DNA: TGCGCCAGCAGCAAGGACAGGGAGTTTGCAGATACGCAGTATTTT. Amino acid sequence: CASSKDREFADTQYF.

This clone was seen only once. The V call is TRBV19, the J call TRBJ1-2; D not certain. The CDR3 has 15 residues. The germline CDR1 and CDR2 sequences are LNHDA and SQIVND (reference sequence). V lost 6 bases and J 0 bases, leaving 14 bases between the germline ends. CDR3 in amino acids: CASSPYSSSNYGYTF. Here the CDR3 DNA reads TGTGCCAGTAGCCCCTACAGTTCTTCTAACTATGGCTACACCTTC. Using reference TRBV19 and TRBJ1-2 for the parts outside the CDR3, the full variable domain is DGGITQSPKYLFRKEGQNVTLSCEQNLNHDAMYWYRQDPGQGLRLIYYSQIVNDFQKGDIAEGYSVSREKKESFPLTVTSAQKNPTAFYLCASSPYSSSNYGYTFGSGTRLTVV.

V and J are TRBV7-3 and TRBJ1-1, with TRBD1 as a possible D gene (5 bases). V gave up 2 bases and J gave up 6 bases, with 19 bases separating them. In germline, CDR1 is SGHTA, CDR2 FQGTGA. The CDR3 is 16 amino acids. CDR3 loop: CASSLSPPTEWAEAFF. The CDR3 nucleotides read TGTGCCAGCAGCTTATCCCCTCCGACAGAGTGGGCTGAAGCTTTCTTT.

This sequence joins TRBV19 and TRBJ1-1; possible D gene TRBD1, 6 bases. Trimming took 3 bases from V and 3 from J, leaving 8 bases between them. The CDR3 is 13 residues long. Per the germline V gene, CDR1 is LNHDA and CDR2 is SQIVND (reference sequence). The CDR3 coding sequence is TGTGCCAGTAGTATGACAGGTTACACTGAAGCTTTCTTT. Its protein is CASSMTGYTEAFF.

The chain recombines TRBV2 with TRBJ1-4; 9 bases match TRBD1. Trimming at V came to 1 base and at J to 11 bases, leaving 8 bases not matched to a gene. CDR1 SNHLY and CDR2 FYNNEI come from the germline V gene. The CDR3 sequence is 15 residues long. CDR3 sequence (DNA): TGTGCCAGCAGTGAAGGGCACAGGGGGCTGGGGAAACTGTTTTTT. Translating gives CASSEGHRGLGKLFF. The complete variable domain, with remaining parts taken from reference TRBV2 and TRBJ1-4, reads EPEVTQTPSHQVTQMGQEVILRCVPISNHLYFYWYRQILGQKVEFLVSFYNNEISEKSEIFDDQFSVERPDGSNFTLKIRSTKLEDSAMYFCASSEGHRGLGKLFFGSGTQLSVL.

The J gene is TRBJ2-5, the V gene TRBV6-1; a weak D match, TRBD2 (7 bases). In germline, CDR1 is MNHNS, CDR2 SASEGT. Trimming took 4 bases from V and 5 from J, leaving 20 bases between them. The CDR3 totals 16 residues. CDR3 sequence (DNA): TGTGCCAGCAGTGTCCTACAGGGAGGGTATGGGGAGACCCAGTACTTC. It is translated as CASSVLQGGYGETQYF.

The chain has TRBV4-2 and TRBJ2-1; 10 bases line up with TRBD2. CDR3 size: 15 residues. Germline assignment: CDR1 LGHNA and CDR2 YNFKEQ. The V segment lost 4 bases and the J segment 5 bases; nucleotides outside the gene matches: 5. This CDR3 reads CASSRAGGRDNEQFF. CDR3 coding DNA: TGTGCCAGCAGCCGAGCGGGGGGGCGGGACAATGAGCAGTTCTTC.

V is TRBV19 and J is TRBJ1-5; 7 bases map to TRBD1. Germline CDR1 reads LNHDA; CDR2 reads SQIVND (reference sequence). V was pared by 5 bases and J by 4 bases, with 11 bases of the junction left unmatched. The length of the CDR3 is 16 residues. CDR3 bases: TGTGCCAGTAGTGGTGAGGGACAGCCATATAATCAGCCCCAGCATTTT. This sequence encodes CASSGEGQPYNQPQHF.

J is TRBJ2-2 and V is TRBV5-1, with D perhaps TRBD1 (5 bases). This CDR3 is 16 amino acids long. The germline V gene has CDR1 SGHRS and CDR2 YFSETQ. V lost 3 bases, J lost 2 bases, and 14 bases lay in between. The CDR3 sequence: CASSSAQGRNTGELFF. CDR3 bases: TGCGCCAGCAGCTCGGCTCAGGGTCGTAACACCGGGGAGCTGTTTTTT.

The chain links TRBV6-2 or TRBV6-3 to TRBJ1-2; 11 bases are a match to TRBD1. CDR3 length: 15 residues. V was pared by 0 bases and J by 7 bases, with 4 bases of the junction left unmatched. Germline V lookup: CDR1 MNHEY, CDR2 SVGEGT. The CDR3 is CASSYSDRGHGGYTF. The CDR3 DNA follows: TGTGCCAGCAGTTACTCGGACAGGGGGCACGGTGGCTACACCTTC.

Regarding this clone: Other DNA sequences in this sample translate to the same CDR3. This chain links TRBV9 with TRBJ2-2, with 9 bases that match TRBD2. The CDR3 extends over 16 amino acids. Germline assignment: CDR1 SGDLS and CDR2 YYNGEE. V lost 3 bases and J lost 8; bases outside the gene matches: 11. The DNA for the CDR3 is TGTGCCAGCAGCGCCTACGCGGGGGGGCCCCTAGGGGAGCTGTTTTTT. Amino acids: CASSAYAGGPLGELFF.

The chain links TRBV2 to TRBJ1-2; D is undetermined. This CDR3 has 14 residues. Trimming removed 4 bases from V and 1 base from J, with 10 bases in between. Per the germline V gene, CDR1 is SNHLY and CDR2 is FYNNEI. Here the CDR3 reads CASSVKGGNYGYTF. CDR3 nucleotide sequence: TGTGCCAGCAGTGTTAAAGGAGGTAACTATGGCTACACCTTC.

The DNA for the CDR3 is TGCGCCAGCAGCTCAAACGGACAGGGAGGCTACACCTTC. Amino acid sequence: CASSSNGQGGYTF. V gene TRBV5-1 combines with J gene TRBJ1-2, with TRBD1 identical over 8 bases. Germline loops: CDR1 SGHRS, CDR2 YFSETQ. The V gene end was trimmed by 3 bases and the J gene end by 8 bases; junction bases not matched to a gene: 6. This CDR3 region has 13 residues.

V is TRBV2 and J is TRBJ1-5; 7 bases map to TRBD1. There are 13 residues in the CDR3. CDR1 is SNHLY, CDR2 FYNNEI, per germline. Trimming took 6 bases from V and 5 from J; bases not matched to a gene: 4. The CDR3: CASRRTGDQPQHF. DNA for the CDR3: TGTGCCAGCAGACGCACAGGGGATCAGCCCCAGCATTTT.

The chain carries TRBV6-5 and TRBJ1-6, with D perhaps matching TRBD1 (5 bases). The V gene lost 8 bases and the J gene lost 10 bases, with 18 bases spanning the gap. Germline CDR1 MNHEY, CDR2 SVGAGI. This CDR3 is built from 14 residues. As DNA, the CDR3 is TGTGCCAGCCGGGGCTACGGGGGGAGCTCACCCCTCCACTTT. The encoded protein is CASRGYGGSSPLHF.